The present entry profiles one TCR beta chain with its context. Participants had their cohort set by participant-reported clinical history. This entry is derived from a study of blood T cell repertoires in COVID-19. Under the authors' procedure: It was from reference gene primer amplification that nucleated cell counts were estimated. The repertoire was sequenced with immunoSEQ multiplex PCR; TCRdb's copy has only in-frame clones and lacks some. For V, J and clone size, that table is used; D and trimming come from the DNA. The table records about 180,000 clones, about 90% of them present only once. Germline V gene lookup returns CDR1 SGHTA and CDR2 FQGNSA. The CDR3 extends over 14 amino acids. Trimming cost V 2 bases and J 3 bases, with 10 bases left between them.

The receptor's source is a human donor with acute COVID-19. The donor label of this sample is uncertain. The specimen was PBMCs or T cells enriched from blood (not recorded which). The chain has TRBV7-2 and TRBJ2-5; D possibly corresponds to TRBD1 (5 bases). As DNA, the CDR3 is TGTGCCAGCAGCTTATCCAGGGTGGAAGAGACCCAGTACTTC. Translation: CASSLSRVEETQYF. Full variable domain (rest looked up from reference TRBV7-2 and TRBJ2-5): GAGVSQSPSNKVTEKGKDVELRCDPISGHTALYWYRQSLGQGLEFLIYFQGNSAPDKSGLPSDRFSAERTGGSVSTLTIQRTQQEDSAVYLCASSLSRVEETQYFGPGTRLLVL.